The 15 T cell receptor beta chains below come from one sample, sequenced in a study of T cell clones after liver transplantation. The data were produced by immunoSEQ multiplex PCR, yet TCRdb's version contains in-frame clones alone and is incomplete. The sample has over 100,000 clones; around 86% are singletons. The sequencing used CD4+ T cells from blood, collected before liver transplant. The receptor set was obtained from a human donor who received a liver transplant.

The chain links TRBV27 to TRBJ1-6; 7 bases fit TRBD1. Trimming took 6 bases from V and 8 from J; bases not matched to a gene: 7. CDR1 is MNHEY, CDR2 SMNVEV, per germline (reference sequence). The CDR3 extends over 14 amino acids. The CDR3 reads CASRQTGWDSPLHF. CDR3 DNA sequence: TGTGCCAGCAGACAGACAGGGTGGGATTCACCCCTCCACTTT.

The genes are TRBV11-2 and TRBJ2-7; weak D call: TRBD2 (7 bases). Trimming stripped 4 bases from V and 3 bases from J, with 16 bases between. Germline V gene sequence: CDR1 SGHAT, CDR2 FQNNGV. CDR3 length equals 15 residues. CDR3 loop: CASSSPRGGYYEQYF. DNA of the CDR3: TGTGCCAGCAGCTCCCCTAGGGGGGGATACTACGAGCAGTACTTC.

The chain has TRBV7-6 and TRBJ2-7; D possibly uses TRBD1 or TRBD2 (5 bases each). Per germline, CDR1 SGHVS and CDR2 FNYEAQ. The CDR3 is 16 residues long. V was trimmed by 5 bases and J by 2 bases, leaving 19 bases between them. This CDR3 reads CASSPLRGAQTYEQYF. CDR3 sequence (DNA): TGTGCCAGCAGCCCCCTAAGAGGGGCGCAGACCTACGAGCAGTACTTC. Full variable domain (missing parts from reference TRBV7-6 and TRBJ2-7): GAGVSQSPRYKVTKRGQDVALRCDPISGHVSLYWYRQALGQGPEFLTYFNYEAQQDKSGLPNDRFSAERPEGSISTLTIQRTEQRDSAMYRCASSPLRGAQTYEQYFGPGTRLTVT.

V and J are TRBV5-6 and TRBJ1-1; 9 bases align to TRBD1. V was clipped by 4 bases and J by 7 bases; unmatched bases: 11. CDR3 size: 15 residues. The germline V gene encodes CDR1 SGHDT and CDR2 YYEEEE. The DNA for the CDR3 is TGTGCCAGCAGCCGTGGGACAGGGTGGTATGATGAAGCTTTCTTT. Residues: CASSRGTGWYDEAFF. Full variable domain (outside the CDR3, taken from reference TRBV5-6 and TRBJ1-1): DAGVTQSPTHLIKTRGQQVTLRCSPKSGHDTVSWYQQALGQGPQFIFQYYEEEERQRGNFPDRFSGHQFPNYSSELNVNALLLGDSALYLCASSRGTGWYDEAFFGQGTRLTVV.

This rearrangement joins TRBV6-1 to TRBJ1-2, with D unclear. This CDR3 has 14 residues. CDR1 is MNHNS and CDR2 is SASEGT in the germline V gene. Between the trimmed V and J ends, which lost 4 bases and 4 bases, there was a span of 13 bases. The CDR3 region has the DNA TGTGCCAGCAGTGGGGAACTCCGGGTCTATGGCTACACCTTC. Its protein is CASSGELRVYGYTF.

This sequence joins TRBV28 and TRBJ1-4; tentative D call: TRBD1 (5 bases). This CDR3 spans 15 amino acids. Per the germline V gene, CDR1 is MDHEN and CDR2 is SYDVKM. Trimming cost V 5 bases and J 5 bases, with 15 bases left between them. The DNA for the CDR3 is TGTGCCAGCAGTGCCCCCGGGACGGTGAATGAAAAACTGTTTTTT. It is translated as CASSAPGTVNEKLFF.

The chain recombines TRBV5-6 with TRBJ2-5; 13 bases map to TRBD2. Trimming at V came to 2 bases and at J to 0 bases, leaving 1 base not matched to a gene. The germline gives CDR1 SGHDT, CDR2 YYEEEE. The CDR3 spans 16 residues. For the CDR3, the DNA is TGTGCCAGCAGCTTAGGACTAGCGGGGGACCAAGAGACCCAGTACTTC. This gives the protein CASSLGLAGDQETQYF.

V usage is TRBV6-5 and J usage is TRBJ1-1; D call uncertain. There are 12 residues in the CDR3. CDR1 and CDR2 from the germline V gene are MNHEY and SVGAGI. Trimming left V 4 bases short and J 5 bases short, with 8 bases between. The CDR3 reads CASSSRDTEAFF. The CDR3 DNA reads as TGTGCCAGCAGTTCTAGAGATACTGAAGCTTTCTTT.

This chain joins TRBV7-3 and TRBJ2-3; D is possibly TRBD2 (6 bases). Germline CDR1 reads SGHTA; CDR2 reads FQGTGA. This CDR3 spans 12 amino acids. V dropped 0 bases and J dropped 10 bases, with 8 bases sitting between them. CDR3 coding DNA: TGTGCCAGCAGCTTAACAGGGGAGGCGCAGTATTTT. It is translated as CASSLTGEAQYF.

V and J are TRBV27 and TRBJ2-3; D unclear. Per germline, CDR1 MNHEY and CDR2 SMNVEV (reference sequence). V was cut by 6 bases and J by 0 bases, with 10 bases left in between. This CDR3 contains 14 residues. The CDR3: CASRKRGSTDTQYF. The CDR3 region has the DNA TGTGCCAGCAGAAAAAGAGGTAGCACAGATACGCAGTATTTT.

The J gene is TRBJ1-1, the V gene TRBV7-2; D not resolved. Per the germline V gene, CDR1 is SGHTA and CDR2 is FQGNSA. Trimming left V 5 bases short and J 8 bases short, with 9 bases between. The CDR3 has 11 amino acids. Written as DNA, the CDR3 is TGTGCCAGCAGCAGGTGGGCCGAAGCTTTCTTT. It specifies CASSRWAEAFF. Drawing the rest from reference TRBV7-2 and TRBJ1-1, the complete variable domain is GAGVSQSPSNKVTEKGKDVELRCDPISGHTALYWYRQSLGQGLEFLIYFQGNSAPDKSGLPSDRFSAERTGGSVSTLTIQRTQQEDSAVYLCASSRWAEAFFGQGTRLTVV.

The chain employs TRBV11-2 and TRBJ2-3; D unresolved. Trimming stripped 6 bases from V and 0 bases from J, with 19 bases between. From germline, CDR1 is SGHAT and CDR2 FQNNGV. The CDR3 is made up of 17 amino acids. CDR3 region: CASSPSGAFSSTDTQYF. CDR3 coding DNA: TGTGCCAGCAGTCCATCGGGTGCCTTTTCTAGCACAGATACGCAGTATTTT.

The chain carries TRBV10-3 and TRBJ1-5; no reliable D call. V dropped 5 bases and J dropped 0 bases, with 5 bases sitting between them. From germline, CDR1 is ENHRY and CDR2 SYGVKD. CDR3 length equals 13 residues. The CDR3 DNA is TGTGCCATCAGTCCAGGTAGCAATCAGCCCCAGCATTTT. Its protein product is CAISPGSNQPQHF.

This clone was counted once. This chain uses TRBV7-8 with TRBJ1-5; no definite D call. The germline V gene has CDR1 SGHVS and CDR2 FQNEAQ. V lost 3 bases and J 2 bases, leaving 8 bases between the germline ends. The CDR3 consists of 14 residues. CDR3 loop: CASSLHLGNQPQHF. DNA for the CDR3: TGTGCCAGCAGCTTGCACCTCGGCAATCAGCCCCAGCATTTT. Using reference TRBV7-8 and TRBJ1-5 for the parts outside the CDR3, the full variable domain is GAGVSQSPRYKVAKRGQDVALRCDPISGHVSLFWYQQALGQGPEFLTYFQNEAQLDKSGLPSDRFFAERPEGSVSTLKIQRTQQEDSAVYLCASSLHLGNQPQHFGDGTRLSIL.

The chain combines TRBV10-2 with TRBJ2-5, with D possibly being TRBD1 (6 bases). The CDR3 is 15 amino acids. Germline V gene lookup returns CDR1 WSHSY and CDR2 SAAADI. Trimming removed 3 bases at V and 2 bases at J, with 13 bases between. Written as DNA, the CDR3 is TGCGCCAGCAGTGATGAAGGCAGGGGACAAGAGACCCAGTACTTC. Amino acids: CASSDEGRGQETQYF.